A single sample is the source of the 27 T cell receptor beta chains below, sequenced in a study of T cell changes during pregnancy in multiple sclerosis. Some clones are missing from TCRdb's copy, which holds only in-frame ones; the method was immunoSEQ multiplex PCR. The profile covers roughly 93,000 clones, with 75% to 95% appearing a single time and around 1% taken by the ten largest. The source material was peripheral blood, sampled before pregnancy. The receptors were sampled from a female donor with multiple sclerosis, enrolled in a pregnancy study.

V is TRBV7-8 and J is TRBJ2-3; unclear D gene. In germline, CDR1 is SGHVS, CDR2 FQNEAQ. The CDR3 spans 13 residues. Trimming shortened V by 5 bases and J by 7 bases, and 13 bases separated the two germline ends. The CDR3 spells CASSPPVLNTQYF. For the CDR3, the DNA is TGTGCCAGCAGCCCCCCGGTCCTCAATACGCAGTATTTT. The variable domain in full, with the rest retrieved from reference TRBV7-8 and TRBJ2-3, is GAGVSQSPRYKVAKRGQDVALRCDPISGHVSLFWYQQALGQGPEFLTYFQNEAQLDKSGLPSDRFFAERPEGSVSTLKIQRTQQEDSAVYLCASSPPVLNTQYFGPGTRLTVL.

This chain uses TRBV4-3 with TRBJ1-4; TRBD1 agrees at 9 bases. The CDR3 covers 15 residues. V shed 4 bases, J shed 4 bases, and the junction held 4 bases outside the gene matches. Germline V gene sequence: CDR1 LGHNA, CDR2 YSLEER. CDR3 region: CASSRGTGLNEKLFF. In DNA, the CDR3 is TGCGCCAGCAGCCGTGGGACAGGGCTTAATGAAAAACTGTTTTTT.

This clone appeared once. V usage is TRBV29-1 and J usage is TRBJ1-3; maybe TRBD1 (5 bases). The V end was cut by 6 bases, the J end by 6 bases, with 12 bases between. The CDR3 extends over 12 amino acids. CDR1 SQVTM and CDR2 ANQGSEA come from the germline V gene. In DNA form, the CDR3 reads TGCAGCGTCCAGGGAATGGAAAACACCATATATTTT. This encodes CSVQGMENTIYF.

The genes are TRBV18 and TRBJ1-1, with D possibly being TRBD1 (5 bases). The CDR3 loop spans 16 amino acids. Germline CDR1 reads KGHSH; CDR2 reads LQKENI. Trimming cost V 0 bases and J 4 bases, with 15 bases left between them. This CDR3 is CASSPPASGISTEAFF. The CDR3 coding sequence is TGTGCCAGCTCACCACCGGCGTCAGGGATAAGCACTGAAGCTTTCTTT.

V and J are TRBV18 and TRBJ2-3; D call uncertain. The length of the CDR3 is 15 residues. CDR1 and CDR2 from the germline V gene are KGHSH and LQKENI. The V end lost 4 bases, the J end lost 4 bases, and 15 bases lay between the germline ends. CDR3 residues: CASSLRLANPDTQYF. CDR3 nucleotide sequence: TGTGCCAGCTCACTACGACTTGCGAACCCAGATACGCAGTATTTT.

Only a few counts were recorded for this clone. The chain combines TRBV9 with TRBJ2-2; D is undetermined. Germline CDR1 and CDR2: SGDLS and YYNGEE. The CDR3 loop spans 14 amino acids. Trimming left V 0 bases short and J 7 bases short, with 10 bases between. The CDR3 spells CASSVAYRGGELFF. The CDR3 DNA reads TGTGCCAGCAGCGTAGCATATCGCGGCGGGGAGCTGTTTTTT.

The chain carries TRBV7-2 and TRBJ2-3; 13 positions agree with TRBD2. Germline V lookup: CDR1 SGHTA, CDR2 FQGNSA. J lost 5 bases, V lost 3 bases, and 2 bases had no gene match. The CDR3 is made up of 15 amino acids. The CDR3 protein is CASSFRTSGRDTQYF. The DNA of the CDR3 is TGTGCCAGCAGCTTCCGGACTAGCGGGAGAGATACGCAGTATTTT.

The CDR3 DNA is TGTGCCATCAGCACCGGACAGGCAAATCAGCCCCAGCATTTT. Residues: CAISTGQANQPQHF. The V gene is TRBV10-3, the J gene TRBJ1-5; 7 nucleotides align to TRBD1. Trimming at V came to 6 bases and at J to 4 bases, leaving 6 bases not matched to a gene. This CDR3 contains 14 residues. Germline V gene lookup returns CDR1 ENHRY and CDR2 SYGVKD.

The rearrangement joins TRBV5-1 to TRBJ1-4, with 7 bases lining up with TRBD1. CDR3 size: 15 residues. V shed 4 bases, J shed 8 bases, and the junction held 11 bases outside the gene matches. Germline V gene lookup returns CDR1 SGHRS and CDR2 YFSETQ. CDR3 sequence: CASSHTTGTEEKLFF. The CDR3 coding sequence is TGCGCCAGCAGCCACACCACCGGGACAGAAGAAAAACTGTTTTTT.

The V gene is TRBV7-6, the J gene TRBJ2-5, with 7 bases fitting TRBD1. Trimming cost V 1 base and J 0 bases; bases outside gene matches: 2. The CDR3 is 15 amino acids. Looked up from germline, CDR1 is SGHVS and CDR2 is FNYEAQ. In nucleotides, the CDR3 is TGTGCCAGCAGCTTAGGGACAGGCAACCAAGAGACCCAGTACTTC. Translating gives CASSLGTGNQETQYF. Using reference TRBV7-6 and TRBJ2-5 for the parts outside the CDR3, the full variable domain is GAGVSQSPRYKVTKRGQDVALRCDPISGHVSLYWYRQALGQGPEFLTYFNYEAQQDKSGLPNDRFSAERPEGSISTLTIQRTEQRDSAMYRCASSLGTGNQETQYFGPGTRLLVL.

The chain is built from TRBV7-9 and TRBJ1-6; D is undetermined. The length of the CDR3 is 13 residues. Germline V gives CDR1 SEHNR, CDR2 FQNEAQ (reference sequence). Trimming took 5 bases from V and 7 from J, leaving 9 bases between them. The CDR3 bases are TGTGCCAGCAGCGAGCGTGGAAATTCACCCCTCCACTTT. Protein product: CASSERGNSPLHF.

The rearrangement joins TRBV6-6 to TRBJ2-2; D is possibly TRBD1 (5 bases). Germline V CDR1 and CDR2: MNHNY, SVGAGI (reference sequence). V was pared by 5 bases and J by 5 bases, with 9 bases between. The CDR3 loop spans 13 amino acids. CDR3 loop: CASSQGSTGELFF. CDR3 DNA: TGTGCCAGCAGTCAGGGTAGTACCGGGGAGCTGTTTTTT.

The rearrangement links TRBV4-1 to TRBJ1-5, with D tentatively TRBD1 (6 bases). The CDR3 length is 15 residues. V was trimmed by 1 base and J by 4 bases, leaving 11 bases between them. Per the germline V gene, CDR1 is MGHRA and CDR2 is YSYEKL. CDR3 loop: CASSQAHRENQPQHF. CDR3 in DNA: TGCGCCAGCAGCCAAGCCCACAGGGAAAATCAGCCCCAGCATTTT.

The genes are TRBV6-5 and TRBJ1-5, with 7 bases identical to TRBD1. With V trimmed by 5 bases and J by 5 bases, 6 bases remained unmatched. The CDR3 length is 14 residues. Germline V gene lookup returns CDR1 MNHEY and CDR2 SVGAGI. The CDR3 bases are TGTGCCAGCAGTGACCTGACAGGGTATCAGCCCCAGCATTTT. It is translated as CASSDLTGYQPQHF.

The rearrangement uses TRBV6-5 and TRBJ2-7; 11 bases line up with TRBD2. CDR1 MNHEY and CDR2 SVGAGI come from the germline V gene. CDR3 length equals 15 residues. V shed 2 bases and J 6 bases; nucleotides not matched to a gene: 6. In nucleotides, the CDR3 is TGTGCCAGCAGTTACCGTAGCGGGGGGGCCGCCGAGCAGTACTTC. It codes for CASSYRSGGAAEQYF.

The chain couples TRBV25-1 to TRBJ1-1; a possible D gene is TRBD1 (5 bases). Trimming took off 1 base at V and 3 bases at J, with 12 bases between the two ends. CDR1 is MGHDK, CDR2 SYGVNS, per germline. The CDR3 runs 15 residues. CDR3 nucleotide sequence: TGTGCCAGCAGTGAATCTTCCTTCAGGGACACTGAAGCTTTCTTT. Protein sequence: CASSESSFRDTEAFF.

The CDR3 loop is CASSQVAGVSYEQYF. CDR3 coding DNA: TGCGCCAGCAGCCAAGTAGCGGGAGTTTCCTACGAGCAGTACTTC. V is TRBV4-1 and J is TRBJ2-7; 9 bases agree with TRBD2. V gave up 1 base and J gave up 1 base; unmatched junction bases: 2. This CDR3 has 15 amino acids. Germline CDR1 is MGHRA and CDR2 is YSYEKL.

This clone appeared once. The chain has TRBV5-6 and TRBJ2-7; 7 bases match TRBD2. There are 14 residues in the CDR3. With 4 bases clipped from V and 4 bases from J, the junction kept 8 bases outside the gene matches. CDR1 and CDR2 (germline): SGHDT, YYEEEE. The CDR3 DNA reads as TGTGCCAGCAGCCGAAGGTGGGGGGGGTACGAGCAGTACTTC. Amino acids: CASSRRWGGYEQYF. Combining the CDR3 with reference TRBV5-6 and TRBJ2-7 gives the whole variable domain DAGVTQSPTHLIKTRGQQVTLRCSPKSGHDTVSWYQQALGQGPQFIFQYYEEEERQRGNFPDRFSGHQFPNYSSELNVNALLLGDSALYLCASSRRWGGYEQYFGPGTRLTVT.

The chain carries TRBV14 and TRBJ2-7; perhaps TRBD2 as D (6 bases). The germline gives CDR1 SGHDN, CDR2 FVKESK. Deletions cut 5 bases from V and 3 bases from J, with 11 bases between. CDR3 length equals 13 residues. The CDR3 nucleotides read TGTGCCAGCAGCTTGGGACTCCTCTACGAGCAGTACTTC. Amino acids: CASSLGLLYEQYF.

Comment on this clone: This CDR3 is also generated by other DNA sequences in the sample. The J gene is TRBJ1-1, the V gene TRBV7-3; no firm D call. The germline V gene encodes CDR1 SGHTA and CDR2 FQGTGA. This CDR3 is 13 amino acids long. Trimming left V 2 bases short and J 1 base short, with 5 bases between. In DNA, the CDR3 is TGTGCCAGCAGCTTATCAGGGAACACTGAAGCTTTCTTT. This codes for CASSLSGNTEAFF.

This clone was seen more than once but under ten times. The chain uses TRBV19 and TRBJ2-2; D is ambiguous. Germline lookup yields CDR1 LNHDA and CDR2 SQIVND (reference sequence). CDR3 length equals 11 residues. V was pared by 9 bases and J by 8 bases, with 10 bases between. DNA for the CDR3: TGTGCCAGCCGTACCCTAGGGGAGCTGTTTTTT. Residues: CASRTLGELFF.

This chain links TRBV27 with TRBJ2-2; 9 nucleotides match TRBD1. CDR1 MNHEY and CDR2 SMNVEV come from the germline V gene (reference sequence). CDR3 length: 14 amino acids. The V gene end was trimmed by 8 bases and the J gene end by 6 bases; junction bases not matched to a gene: 7. CDR3 DNA: TGTGCCAGCGGGGGGCGGACAGGGGCCGGGGAGCTGTTTTTT. Amino acid sequence: CASGGRTGAGELFF.

This clone was seen only once. This chain connects TRBV6-5 to TRBJ2-3; TRBD1 aligns across 8 bases. The germline gives CDR1 MNHEY, CDR2 SVGAGI. V lost 7 bases and J lost 1; bases outside the gene matches: 4. The CDR3 has 14 residues. DNA for the CDR3: TGTGCCAGCACCATGACAGGGGGCACAGATACGCAGTATTTT. Translating it yields CASTMTGGTDTQYF.

This chain links TRBV28 with TRBJ2-2; 7 positions agree with TRBD2. CDR1 and CDR2 from the germline V gene are MDHEN and SYDVKM. With V trimmed by 1 base and J by 5 bases, 4 bases remained unmatched. This CDR3 spans 15 amino acids. The CDR3 DNA reads TGTGCCAGCAGTTTATCGGGAGGCCTTACCGGGGAGCTGTTTTTT. This codes for CASSLSGGLTGELFF.

This rearrangement joins TRBV28 to TRBJ2-7, with 11 bases identical to TRBD2. Germline-derived CDR1 and CDR2 are MDHEN and SYDVKM. The CDR3 spans 13 residues. After removal of 8 bases from V and 3 bases from J, the junction contained 3 bases not matched to a gene. The CDR3 DNA reads TGTGCCAGCTTTACTAGCGGGAGCTACGAGCAGTACTTC. Protein sequence: CASFTSGSYEQYF. Filled out from reference TRBV28 and TRBJ2-7, the complete variable domain reads DVKVTQSSRYLVKRTGEKVFLECVQDMDHENMFWYRQDPGLGLRLIYFSYDVKMKEKGDIPEGYSVSREKKERFSLILESASTNQTSMYLCASFTSGSYEQYFGPGTRLTVT.

Only one count was recorded for this clone. This sequence joins TRBV5-4 and TRBJ2-2, with TRBD2 matching 14 bases. The germline CDR1 and CDR2 sequences are SGHNT and YYREEE (reference sequence). This CDR3 region has 19 residues. DNA for the CDR3: TGTGCTAAAGAGACGCGGGGGACTAGCGGGGGTTATAACACCGGGGAGCTGTTTTTT. Its translation is CAKETRGTSGGYNTGELFF.

This clone was recorded once. The genes are TRBV7-2 and TRBJ1-2; 9 bases are shared with TRBD1. The germline gives CDR1 SGHTA, CDR2 FQGNSA. V shed 4 bases, J shed 10 bases, and the junction held 7 bases outside the gene matches. CDR3 length: 13 residues. The CDR3 region has the DNA TGTGCCAGCAGCTCAGACGACAGGGGGACCTACACCTTC. Residues: CASSSDDRGTYTF.